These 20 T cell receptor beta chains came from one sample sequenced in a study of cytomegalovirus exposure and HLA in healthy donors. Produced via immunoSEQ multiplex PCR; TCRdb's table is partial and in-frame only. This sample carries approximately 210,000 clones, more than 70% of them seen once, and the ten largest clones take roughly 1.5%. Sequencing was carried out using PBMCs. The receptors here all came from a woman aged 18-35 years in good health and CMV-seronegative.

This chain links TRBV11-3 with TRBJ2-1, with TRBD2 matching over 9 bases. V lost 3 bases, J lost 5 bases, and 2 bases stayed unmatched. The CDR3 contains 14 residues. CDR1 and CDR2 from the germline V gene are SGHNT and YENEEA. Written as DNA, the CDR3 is TGTGCCAGCAGCTTGGGCGGGAGGGACAATGAGCAGTTCTTC. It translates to CASSLGGRDNEQFF. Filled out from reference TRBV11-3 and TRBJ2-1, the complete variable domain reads EAGVVQSPRYKIIEKKQPVAFWCNPISGHNTLYWYLQNLGQGPELLIRYENEEAVDDSQLPKDRFSAERLKGVDSTLKIQPAELGDSAVYLCASSLGGRDNEQFFGPGTRLTVL.

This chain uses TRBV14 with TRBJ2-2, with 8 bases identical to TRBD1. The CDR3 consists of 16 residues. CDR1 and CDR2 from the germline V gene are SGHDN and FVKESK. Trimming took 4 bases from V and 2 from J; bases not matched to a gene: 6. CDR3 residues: CASSPTGAINTGELFF. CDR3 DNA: TGTGCCAGCAGCCCGACAGGGGCGATAAACACCGGGGAGCTGTTTTTT.

DNA for the CDR3: TGCGCCAGCAGCTCCGGAACCAGGGTGAACACTGAAGCTTTCTTT. Residues: CASSSGTRVNTEAFF. This chain uses TRBV5-1 with TRBJ1-1; D is possibly TRBD1 (5 bases). The CDR3 extends over 15 amino acids. CDR1 and CDR2 (germline): SGHRS, YFSETQ. Trimming left V 3 bases short and J 0 bases short, with 12 bases between.

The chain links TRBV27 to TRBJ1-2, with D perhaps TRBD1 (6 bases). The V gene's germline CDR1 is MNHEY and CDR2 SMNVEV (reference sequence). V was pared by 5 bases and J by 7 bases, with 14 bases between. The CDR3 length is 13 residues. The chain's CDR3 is CASSQVGAGGYTF. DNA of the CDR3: TGTGCCAGCAGTCAGGTGGGGGCGGGTGGCTACACCTTC.

The CDR3 reads CASVLPAVNTGELFF. As DNA, the CDR3 is TGTGCCAGCGTGCTCCCAGCGGTGAACACCGGGGAGCTGTTTTTT. The chain links TRBV6-1 to TRBJ2-2; D is perhaps TRBD2 (5 bases). The length of the CDR3 is 15 residues. CDR1 is MNHNS, CDR2 SASEGT, per germline. The V end was cut by 8 bases, the J end by 1 base, with 14 bases between.

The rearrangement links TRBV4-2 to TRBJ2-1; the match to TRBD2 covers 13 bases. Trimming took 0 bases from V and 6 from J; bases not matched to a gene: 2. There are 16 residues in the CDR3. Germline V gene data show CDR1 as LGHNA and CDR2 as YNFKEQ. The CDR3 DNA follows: TGTGCCAGCAGCCAAGATTGGACTAGCGGGGGCAATGAGCAGTTCTTC. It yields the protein CASSQDWTSGGNEQFF.

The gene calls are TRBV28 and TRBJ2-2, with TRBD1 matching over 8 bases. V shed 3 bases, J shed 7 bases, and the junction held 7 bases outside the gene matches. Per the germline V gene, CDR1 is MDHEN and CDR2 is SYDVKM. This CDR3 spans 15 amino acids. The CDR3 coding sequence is TGTGCCAGCAGTTTGGGACAGGCCCTGGTCGGGGAGCTGTTTTTT. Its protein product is CASSLGQALVGELFF. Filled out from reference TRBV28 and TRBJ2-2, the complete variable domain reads DVKVTQSSRYLVKRTGEKVFLECVQDMDHENMFWYRQDPGLGLRLIYFSYDVKMKEKGDIPEGYSVSREKKERFSLILESASTNQTSMYLCASSLGQALVGELFFGEGSRLTVL.

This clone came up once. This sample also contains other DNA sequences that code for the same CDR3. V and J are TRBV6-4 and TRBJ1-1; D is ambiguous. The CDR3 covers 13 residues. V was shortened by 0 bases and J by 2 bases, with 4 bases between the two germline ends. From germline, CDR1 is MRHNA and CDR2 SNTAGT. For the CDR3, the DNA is TGTGCCAGCAGTGACTCACAAAACACTGAAGCTTTCTTT. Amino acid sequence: CASSDSQNTEAFF.

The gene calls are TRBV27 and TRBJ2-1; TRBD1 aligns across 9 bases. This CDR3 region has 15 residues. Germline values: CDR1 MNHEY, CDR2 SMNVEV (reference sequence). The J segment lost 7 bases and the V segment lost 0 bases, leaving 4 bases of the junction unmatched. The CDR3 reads CASSLSTGGKNEQFF. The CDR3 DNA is TGTGCCAGCAGTTTATCGACAGGGGGGAAGAATGAGCAGTTCTTC.

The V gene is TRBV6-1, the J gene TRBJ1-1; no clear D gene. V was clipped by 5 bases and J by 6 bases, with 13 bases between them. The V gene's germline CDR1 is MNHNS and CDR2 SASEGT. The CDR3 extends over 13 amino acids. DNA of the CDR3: TGTGCCAGCAGTATTTTCGGTGGAGCTGAAGCTTTCTTT. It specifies CASSIFGGAEAFF.

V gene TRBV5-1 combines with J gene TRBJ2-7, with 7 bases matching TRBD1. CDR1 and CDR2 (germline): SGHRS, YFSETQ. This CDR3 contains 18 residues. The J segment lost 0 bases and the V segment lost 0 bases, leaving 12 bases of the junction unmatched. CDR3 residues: CASSLGPLAAGGSYEQYF. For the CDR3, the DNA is TGCGCCAGCAGCTTGGGTCCCCTTGCGGCAGGGGGCTCCTACGAGCAGTACTTC.

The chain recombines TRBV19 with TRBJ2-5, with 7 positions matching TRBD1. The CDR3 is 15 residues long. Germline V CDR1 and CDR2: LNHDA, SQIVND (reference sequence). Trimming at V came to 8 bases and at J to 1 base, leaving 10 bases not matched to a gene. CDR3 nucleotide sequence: TGTGCCAGTGGGTTCGGGGCAGGGGGCCAAGAGACCCAGTACTTC. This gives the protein CASGFGAGGQETQYF.

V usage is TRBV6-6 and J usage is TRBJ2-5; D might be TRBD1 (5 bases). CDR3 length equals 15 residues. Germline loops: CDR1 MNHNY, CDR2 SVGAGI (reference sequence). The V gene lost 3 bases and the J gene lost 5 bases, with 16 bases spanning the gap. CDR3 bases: TGTGCCAGCAGTTATCCAGGACAACCTGGGGAGACCCAGTACTTC. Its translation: CASSYPGQPGETQYF.

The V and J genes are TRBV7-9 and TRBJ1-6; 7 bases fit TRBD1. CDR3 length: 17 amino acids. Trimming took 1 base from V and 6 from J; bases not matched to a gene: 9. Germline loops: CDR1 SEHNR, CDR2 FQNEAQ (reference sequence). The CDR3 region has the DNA TGTGCCAGCAGCTTAGAAGGGTACAGGGGAAGTAATTCACCCCTCCACTTT. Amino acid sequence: CASSLEGYRGSNSPLHF.

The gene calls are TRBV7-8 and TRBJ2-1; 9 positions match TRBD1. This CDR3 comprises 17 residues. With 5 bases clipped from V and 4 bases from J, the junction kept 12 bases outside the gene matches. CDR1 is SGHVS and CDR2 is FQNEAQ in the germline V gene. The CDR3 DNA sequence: TGTGCCAGCAGCATGACAGGGGGGTTAGCAGGATACAATGAGCAGTTCTTC. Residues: CASSMTGGLAGYNEQFF. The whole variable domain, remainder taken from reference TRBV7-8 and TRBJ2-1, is GAGVSQSPRYKVAKRGQDVALRCDPISGHVSLFWYQQALGQGPEFLTYFQNEAQLDKSGLPSDRFFAERPEGSVSTLKIQRTQQEDSAVYLCASSMTGGLAGYNEQFFGPGTRLTVL.

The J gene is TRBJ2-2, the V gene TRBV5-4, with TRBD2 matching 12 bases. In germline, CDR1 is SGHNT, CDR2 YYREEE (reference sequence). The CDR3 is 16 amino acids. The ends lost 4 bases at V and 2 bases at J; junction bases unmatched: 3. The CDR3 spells CASSRLAGVNTGELFF. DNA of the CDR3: TGTGCCAGCAGCAGACTAGCGGGAGTTAACACCGGGGAGCTGTTTTTT.

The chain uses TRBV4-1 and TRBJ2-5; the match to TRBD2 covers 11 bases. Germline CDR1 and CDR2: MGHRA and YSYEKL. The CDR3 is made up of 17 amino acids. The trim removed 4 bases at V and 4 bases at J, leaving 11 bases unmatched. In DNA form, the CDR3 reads TGCGCCAGCAGCCGGATCGACTCCGGGACTAGCGGAGAGACCCAGTACTTC. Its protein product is CASSRIDSGTSGETQYF.

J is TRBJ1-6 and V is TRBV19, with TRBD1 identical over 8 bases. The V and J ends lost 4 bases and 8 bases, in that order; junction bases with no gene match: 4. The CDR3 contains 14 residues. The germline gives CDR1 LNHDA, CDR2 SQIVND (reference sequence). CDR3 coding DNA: TGTGCCAGTAGTAAGGACAGGGCCCATTCACCCCTCCACTTT. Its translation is CASSKDRAHSPLHF.

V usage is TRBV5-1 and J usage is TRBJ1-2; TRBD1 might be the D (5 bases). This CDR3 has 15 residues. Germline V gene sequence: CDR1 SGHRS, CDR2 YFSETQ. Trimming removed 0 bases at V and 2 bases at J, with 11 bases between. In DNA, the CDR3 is TGCGCCAGCAGCTTGGCAGGGAAGCTAAACTATGGCTACACCTTC. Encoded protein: CASSLAGKLNYGYTF.

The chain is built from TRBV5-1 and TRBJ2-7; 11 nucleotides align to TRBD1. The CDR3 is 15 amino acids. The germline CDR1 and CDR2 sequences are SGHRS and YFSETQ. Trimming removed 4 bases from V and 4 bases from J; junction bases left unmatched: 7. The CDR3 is CASSGADRGLYEQYF. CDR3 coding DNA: TGCGCCAGCAGCGGGGCGGACAGGGGGCTGTACGAGCAGTACTTC.